Listed below are T cell receptor beta chains from one sample, sequenced in a study of HIV-infected children after antiretroviral therapy interruption. Using its own MiXCR run on the 3' RACE reads, TCRdb lists one record per CDR3 protein. The repertoire holds about 50,000 distinct CDR3 sequences, with around 4.5% as singletons. The sample here was CD45RA+ CD4+ T cells from PBMCs, pooled from several time points, taken from a donor given antiretroviral therapy, either interrupted or continuous. The receptors come from a pool of human donors with HIV. The CDR3 runs from the conserved cysteine through the conserved F or W. The order of the fields is CDR3 protein, D gene, V gene, J gene. D genes are given only for firm matches.

CDR3aa: CSARGGQGTTYNSPLHF
d_gene: TRBD1
v_gene: TRBV20-1
j_gene: TRBJ1-6

CDR3aa: CASSLTGINYGYTF
d_gene: TRBD1
v_gene: TRBV7-2
j_gene: TRBJ1-2

CDR3aa: CASSQYQQAAEAFF
d_gene: -
v_gene: TRBV3-1
j_gene: TRBJ1-1

CDR3aa: CASSLSRGFYNSPLHF
d_gene: -
v_gene: TRBV11-2
j_gene: TRBJ1-6

CDR3aa: CASSSTQGRGSPLHF
d_gene: -
v_gene: TRBV5-1
j_gene: TRBJ1-6

CDR3aa: CASSLVGVNSPLHF
d_gene: -
v_gene: TRBV27
j_gene: TRBJ1-6

CDR3aa: CASSVQGAFSTDTQYF
d_gene: TRBD1
v_gene: TRBV6-5
j_gene: TRBJ2-3

CDR3aa: CASSRAGGSNQPQHF
d_gene: -
v_gene: TRBV7-9
j_gene: TRBJ1-5

CDR3aa: CSASTGFGNTIYF
d_gene: -
v_gene: TRBV20-1
j_gene: TRBJ1-3

CDR3aa: CASSIDTYEQYF
d_gene: -
v_gene: TRBV19
j_gene: TRBJ2-7

CDR3aa: CSALQGSYNEQFF
d_gene: -
v_gene: TRBV20-1
j_gene: TRBJ2-1

CDR3aa: CASSLPLGSGNTIYF
d_gene: -
v_gene: TRBV28
j_gene: TRBJ1-3

CDR3aa: CASRPGRQETQYF
d_gene: -
v_gene: TRBV23-1
j_gene: TRBJ2-5

CDR3aa: CASSTWAPRGNEQFF
d_gene: -
v_gene: TRBV19
j_gene: TRBJ2-1

CDR3aa: CASSLEGAFRALHF
d_gene: -
v_gene: TRBV5-1
j_gene: TRBJ1-6

CDR3aa: CASSSTGTSGNNEQFF
d_gene: TRBD2
v_gene: TRBV7-3
j_gene: TRBJ2-1

CDR3aa: CASSYSMAGGAKDTQYF
d_gene: -
v_gene: TRBV6-2/TRBV6-3
j_gene: TRBJ2-3

CDR3aa: CASSRNRGSSYEQYF
d_gene: TRBD1
v_gene: TRBV23-1
j_gene: TRBJ2-7

CDR3aa: CASSLNTPAGNEQFF
d_gene: -
v_gene: TRBV12-3/TRBV12-4
j_gene: TRBJ2-1

CDR3aa: CAIGRQPQHF
d_gene: -
v_gene: TRBV10-3
j_gene: TRBJ1-5

CDR3aa: CASSRNRGPQHF
d_gene: -
v_gene: TRBV3-2
j_gene: TRBJ1-5

CDR3aa: CSVEKTGGHEQFF
d_gene: -
v_gene: TRBV29-1
j_gene: TRBJ2-1

CDR3aa: CASSLEGTDTQYF
d_gene: -
v_gene: TRBV2
j_gene: TRBJ2-3

CDR3aa: CASSLDGGSSYNEQFF
d_gene: TRBD2
v_gene: TRBV7-2
j_gene: TRBJ2-1

CDR3aa: CASSPRRTGASTNYGYTF
d_gene: TRBD1
v_gene: TRBV19
j_gene: TRBJ1-2

CDR3aa: CSAKIPGVGNQPQHF
d_gene: -
v_gene: TRBV20-1
j_gene: TRBJ1-5

CDR3aa: CSVKTGSLLFFF
d_gene: -
v_gene: TRBV29-1
j_gene: TRBJ1-2

CDR3aa: CASGTDYNSPLHF
d_gene: TRBD1
v_gene: TRBV6-1
j_gene: TRBJ1-6

CDR3aa: CSVGRGPEAFF
d_gene: -
v_gene: TRBV29-1
j_gene: TRBJ1-1

CDR3aa: CSGGDRGSREQFF
d_gene: TRBD1
v_gene: TRBV29-1
j_gene: TRBJ2-1

CDR3aa: CASRIYESAREQFF
d_gene: -
v_gene: TRBV6-5
j_gene: TRBJ2-1

CDR3aa: CSAARDTQNIQYF
d_gene: -
v_gene: TRBV20-1
j_gene: TRBJ2-4

CDR3aa: CSVERGQSRETQYF
d_gene: -
v_gene: TRBV29-1
j_gene: TRBJ2-5

CDR3aa: CASGLVPPGELFF
d_gene: -
v_gene: TRBV12-5
j_gene: TRBJ2-2

CDR3aa: CASKIGTEAFF
d_gene: -
v_gene: TRBV7-2
j_gene: TRBJ1-1

CDR3aa: CASRHRDSYNEQFF
d_gene: -
v_gene: TRBV5-5
j_gene: TRBJ2-1

CDR3aa: CASSLSEETQYF
d_gene: -
v_gene: TRBV5-1
j_gene: TRBJ2-5

CDR3aa: CASSQDLGQGRSEQYF
d_gene: TRBD1
v_gene: TRBV4-1
j_gene: TRBJ2-7

CDR3aa: CASSPLGGELFF
d_gene: -
v_gene: TRBV3-1
j_gene: TRBJ2-2

CDR3aa: CASSLFRQQETQYF
d_gene: -
v_gene: TRBV11-2
j_gene: TRBJ2-5

CDR3aa: CASSLRLAGGREYNEQFF
d_gene: TRBD2
v_gene: TRBV27
j_gene: TRBJ2-1

CDR3aa: CSARGAGNYGYTF
d_gene: -
v_gene: TRBV20-1
j_gene: TRBJ1-2

CDR3aa: CASSLFRLSYNEQFF
d_gene: -
v_gene: TRBV11-3
j_gene: TRBJ2-1